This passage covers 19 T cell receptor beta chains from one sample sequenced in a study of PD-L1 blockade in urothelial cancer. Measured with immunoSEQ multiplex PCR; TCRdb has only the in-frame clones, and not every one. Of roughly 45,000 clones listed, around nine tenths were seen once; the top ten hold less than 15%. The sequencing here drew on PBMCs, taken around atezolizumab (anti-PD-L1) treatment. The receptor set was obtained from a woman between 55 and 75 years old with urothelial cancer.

CDR3 DNA sequence: TGCGCCAGCAGCAAGTCAGGGTCGAGTGAGCAGTTCTTC. Translating gives CASSKSGSSEQFF. V gene TRBV5-1 combines with J gene TRBJ2-1, with D perhaps matching TRBD1 (5 bases). Trimming took off 4 bases at V and 9 bases at J, with 14 bases between the two ends. This CDR3 spans 13 amino acids. Germline V lookup: CDR1 SGHRS, CDR2 YFSETQ.

The CDR3 reads CASSLMAGRLTGELFF. The CDR3 DNA reads as TGTGCCAGCAGTTTAATGGCGGGTCGTCTTACCGGGGAGCTGTTTTTT. The V and J genes are TRBV27 and TRBJ2-2; D possibly corresponds to TRBD2 (5 bases). V was clipped by 2 bases and J by 5 bases, with 15 bases between them. This CDR3 is built from 16 residues. The germline gives CDR1 MNHEY, CDR2 SMNVEV (reference sequence).

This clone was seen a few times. In nucleotides, the CDR3 is TGTGCCAGCAGCTTAGTTGGTGCAGGTAGCGCCGGGGAGCTGTTTTTT. It yields the protein CASSLVGAGSAGELFF. V and J are TRBV7-8 and TRBJ2-2, with D possibly matching TRBD2 (5 bases). This CDR3 is 16 amino acids long. Germline-derived CDR1 and CDR2 are SGHVS and FQNEAQ. Trimming took 1 base from V and 6 from J, leaving 15 bases between them.

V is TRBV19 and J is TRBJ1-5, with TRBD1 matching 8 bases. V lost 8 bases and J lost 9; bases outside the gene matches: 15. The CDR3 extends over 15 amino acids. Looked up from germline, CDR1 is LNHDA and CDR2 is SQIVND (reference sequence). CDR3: CASSPQGATLSPQHF. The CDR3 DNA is TGTGCCAGTTCCCCGCAGGGGGCAACCCTGTCGCCCCAGCATTTT.

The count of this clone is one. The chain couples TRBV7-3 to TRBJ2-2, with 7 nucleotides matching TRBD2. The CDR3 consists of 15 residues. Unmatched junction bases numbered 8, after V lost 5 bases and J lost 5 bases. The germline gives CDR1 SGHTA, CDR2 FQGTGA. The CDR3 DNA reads TGTGCCAGCAGCCCCGGGGGGATGGGAACCGGGGAGCTGTTTTTT. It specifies CASSPGGMGTGELFF.

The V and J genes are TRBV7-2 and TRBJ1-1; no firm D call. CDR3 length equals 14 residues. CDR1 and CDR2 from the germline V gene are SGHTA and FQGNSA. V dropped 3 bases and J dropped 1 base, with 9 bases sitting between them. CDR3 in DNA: TGTGCCAGCAGCTTCGGTCGTGCGAACACTGAAGCTTTCTTT. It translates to CASSFGRANTEAFF. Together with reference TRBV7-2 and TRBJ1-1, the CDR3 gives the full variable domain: GAGVSQSPSNKVTEKGKDVELRCDPISGHTALYWYRQSLGQGLEFLIYFQGNSAPDKSGLPSDRFSAERTGGSVSTLTIQRTQQEDSAVYLCASSFGRANTEAFFGQGTRLTVV.

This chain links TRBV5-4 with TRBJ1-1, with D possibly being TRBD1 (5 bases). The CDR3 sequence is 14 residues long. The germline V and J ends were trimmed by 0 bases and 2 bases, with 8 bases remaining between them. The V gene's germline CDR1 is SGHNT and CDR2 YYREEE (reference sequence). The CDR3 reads CASSLGRVNTEAFF. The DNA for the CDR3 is TGTGCCAGCAGCTTGGGCAGGGTAAACACTGAAGCTTTCTTT. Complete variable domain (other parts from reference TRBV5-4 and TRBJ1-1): ETGVTQSPTHLIKTRGQQVTLRCSSQSGHNTVSWYQQALGQGPQFIFQYYREEENGRGNFPPRFSGLQFPNYSSELNVNALELDDSALYLCASSLGRVNTEAFFGQGTRLTVV.

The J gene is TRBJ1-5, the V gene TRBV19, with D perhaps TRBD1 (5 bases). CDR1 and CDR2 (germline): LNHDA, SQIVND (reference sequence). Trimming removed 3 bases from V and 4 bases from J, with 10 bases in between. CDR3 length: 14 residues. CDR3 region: CASSIQGPNQPQHF. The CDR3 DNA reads TGTGCCAGTAGTATCCAGGGCCCTAATCAGCCCCAGCATTTT.

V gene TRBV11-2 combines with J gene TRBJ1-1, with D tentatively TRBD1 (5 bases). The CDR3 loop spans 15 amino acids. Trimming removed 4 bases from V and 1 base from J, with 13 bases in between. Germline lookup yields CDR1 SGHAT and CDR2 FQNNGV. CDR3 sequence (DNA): TGTGCCAGCAGCTCTATGGGGGGGTGGAACACTGAAGCTTTCTTT. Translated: CASSSMGGWNTEAFF.

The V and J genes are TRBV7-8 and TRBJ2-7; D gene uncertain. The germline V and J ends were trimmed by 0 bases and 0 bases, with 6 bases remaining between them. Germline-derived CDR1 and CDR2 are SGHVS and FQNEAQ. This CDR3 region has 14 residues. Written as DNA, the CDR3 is TGTGCCAGCAGCTTAGCGGTCGGCTCCTACGAGCAGTACTTC. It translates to CASSLAVGSYEQYF.

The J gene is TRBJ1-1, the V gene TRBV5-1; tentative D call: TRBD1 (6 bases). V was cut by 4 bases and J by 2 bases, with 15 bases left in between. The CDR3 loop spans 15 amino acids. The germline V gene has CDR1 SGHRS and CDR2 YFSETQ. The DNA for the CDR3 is TGCGCCAGCAGCCCGGTAGGGACATTAAACACTGAAGCTTTCTTT. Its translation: CASSPVGTLNTEAFF. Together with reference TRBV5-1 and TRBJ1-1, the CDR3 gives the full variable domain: KAGVTQTPRYLIKTRGQQVTLSCSPISGHRSVSWYQQTPGQGLQFLFEYFSETQRNKGNFPGRFSGRQFSNSRSEMNVSTLELGDSALYLCASSPVGTLNTEAFFGQGTRLTVV.

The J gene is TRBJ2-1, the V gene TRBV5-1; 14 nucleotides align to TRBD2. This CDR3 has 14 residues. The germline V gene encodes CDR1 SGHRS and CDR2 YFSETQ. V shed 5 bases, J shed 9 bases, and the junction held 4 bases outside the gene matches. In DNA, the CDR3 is TGCGCCAGCAGGGGACTAGCGGGAGAGGGTGAGCAGTTCTTC. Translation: CASRGLAGEGEQFF.

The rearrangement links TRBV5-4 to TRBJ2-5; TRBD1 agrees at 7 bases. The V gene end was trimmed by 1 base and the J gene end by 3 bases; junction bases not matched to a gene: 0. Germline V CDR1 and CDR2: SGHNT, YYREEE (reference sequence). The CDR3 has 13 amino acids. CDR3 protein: CASSLTGEETQYF. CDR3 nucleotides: TGTGCCAGCAGCTTGACAGGGGAAGAGACCCAGTACTTC.

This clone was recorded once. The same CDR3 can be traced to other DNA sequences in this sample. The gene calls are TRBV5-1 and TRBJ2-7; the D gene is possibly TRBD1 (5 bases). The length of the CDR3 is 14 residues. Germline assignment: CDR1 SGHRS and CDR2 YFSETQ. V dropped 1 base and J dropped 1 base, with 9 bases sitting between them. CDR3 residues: CASSLLGHSYEQYF. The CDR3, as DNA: TGCGCCAGCAGCTTGCTTGGACATTCCTACGAGCAGTACTTC.

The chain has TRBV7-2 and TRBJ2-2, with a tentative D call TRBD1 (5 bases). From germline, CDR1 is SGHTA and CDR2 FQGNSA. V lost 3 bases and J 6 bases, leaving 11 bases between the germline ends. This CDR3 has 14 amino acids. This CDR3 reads CASSLGRTSGELFF. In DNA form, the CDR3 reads TGTGCCAGCAGCTTGGGCAGGACATCCGGGGAGCTGTTTTTT.

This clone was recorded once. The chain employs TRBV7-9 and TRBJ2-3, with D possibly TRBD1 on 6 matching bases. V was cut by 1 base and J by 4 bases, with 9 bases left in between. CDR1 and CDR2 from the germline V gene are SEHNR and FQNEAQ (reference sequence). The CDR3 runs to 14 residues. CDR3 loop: CASSLDRVSDTQYF. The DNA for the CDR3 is TGTGCCAGCAGCTTAGACAGGGTATCAGATACGCAGTATTTT.

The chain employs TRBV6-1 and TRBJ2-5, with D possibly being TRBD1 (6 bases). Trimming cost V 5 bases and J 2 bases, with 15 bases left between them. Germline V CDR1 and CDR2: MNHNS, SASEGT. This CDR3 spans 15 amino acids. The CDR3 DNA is TGTGCCAGCAGTCCGACCCGACAGGATCAAGAGACCCAGTACTTC. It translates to CASSPTRQDQETQYF.

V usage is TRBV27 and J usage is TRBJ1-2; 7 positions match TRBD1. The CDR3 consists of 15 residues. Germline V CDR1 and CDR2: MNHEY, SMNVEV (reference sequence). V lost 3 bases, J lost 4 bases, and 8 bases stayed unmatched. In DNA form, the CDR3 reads TGTGCCAGCAGTTTTTTAGGGGGCTCCGCCTATGGCTACACCTTC. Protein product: CASSFLGGSAYGYTF.

The CDR3 DNA reads as TGTGCCAGCCAGACAGGCCTCCTCCGGGGCTACACCTTC. Amino acid sequence: CASQTGLLRGYTF. J is TRBJ1-2 and V is TRBV2, with D tentatively TRBD1 (6 bases). CDR1 is SNHLY, CDR2 FYNNEI, per germline. There are 13 residues in the CDR3. Deletions cut 8 bases from V and 8 bases from J, with 18 bases between.